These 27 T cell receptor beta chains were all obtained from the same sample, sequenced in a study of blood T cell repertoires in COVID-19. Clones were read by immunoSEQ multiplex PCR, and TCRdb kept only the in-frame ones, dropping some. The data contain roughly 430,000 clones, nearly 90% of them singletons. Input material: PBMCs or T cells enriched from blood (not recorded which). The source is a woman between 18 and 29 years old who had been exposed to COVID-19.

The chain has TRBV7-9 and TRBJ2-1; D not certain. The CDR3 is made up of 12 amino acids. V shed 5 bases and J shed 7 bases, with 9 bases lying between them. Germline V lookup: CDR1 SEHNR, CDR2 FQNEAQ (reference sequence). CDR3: CASSPNRNEQFF. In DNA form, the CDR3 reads TGTGCCAGCAGCCCGAACAGAAATGAGCAGTTCTTC.

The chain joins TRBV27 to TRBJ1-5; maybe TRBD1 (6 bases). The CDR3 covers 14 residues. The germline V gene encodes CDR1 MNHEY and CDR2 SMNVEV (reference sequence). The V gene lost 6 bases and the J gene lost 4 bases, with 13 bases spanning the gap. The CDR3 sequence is CASRDTGINQPQHF. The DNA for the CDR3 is TGTGCCAGCAGGGATACAGGGATTAATCAGCCCCAGCATTTT.

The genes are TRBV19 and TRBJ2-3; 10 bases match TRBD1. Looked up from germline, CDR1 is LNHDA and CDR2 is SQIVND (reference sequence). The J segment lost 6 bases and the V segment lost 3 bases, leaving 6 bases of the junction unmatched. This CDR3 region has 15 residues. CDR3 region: CASSIGQGGIDTQYF. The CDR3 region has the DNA TGTGCCAGTAGTATCGGACAGGGGGGAATCGATACGCAGTATTTT.

The CDR3 protein is CASSVGRGYEQYF. Here the CDR3 DNA reads TGTGCCAGCAGTGTAGGGAGAGGCTACGAGCAGTACTTC. The rearrangement links TRBV6-6 to TRBJ2-7; TRBD2 might be the D (5 bases). V gave up 5 bases and J gave up 3 bases, with 11 bases separating them. The CDR3 sequence is 13 residues long. The germline CDR1 and CDR2 sequences are MNHNY and SVGAGI (reference sequence).

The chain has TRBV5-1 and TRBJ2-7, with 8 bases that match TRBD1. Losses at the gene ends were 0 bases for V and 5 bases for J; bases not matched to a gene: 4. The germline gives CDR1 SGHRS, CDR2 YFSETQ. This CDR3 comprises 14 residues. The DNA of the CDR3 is TGCGCCAGCAGCTTGGCCGACAGGGGCCACGAGCAGTACTTC. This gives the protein CASSLADRGHEQYF.

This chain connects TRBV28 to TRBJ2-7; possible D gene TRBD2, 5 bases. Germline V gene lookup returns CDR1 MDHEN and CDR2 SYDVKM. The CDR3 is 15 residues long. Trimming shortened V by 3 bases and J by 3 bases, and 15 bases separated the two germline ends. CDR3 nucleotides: TGTGCCAGCAGTTTGAAGGCTTTCCGGGACTACGAGCAGTACTTC. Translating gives CASSLKAFRDYEQYF.

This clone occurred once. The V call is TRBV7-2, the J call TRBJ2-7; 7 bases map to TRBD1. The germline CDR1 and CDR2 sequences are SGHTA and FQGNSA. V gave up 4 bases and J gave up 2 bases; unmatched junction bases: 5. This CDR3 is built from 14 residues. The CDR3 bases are TGTGCCAGCAGCTATCCCGGGACAGCCTACGAGCAGTACTTC. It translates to CASSYPGTAYEQYF.

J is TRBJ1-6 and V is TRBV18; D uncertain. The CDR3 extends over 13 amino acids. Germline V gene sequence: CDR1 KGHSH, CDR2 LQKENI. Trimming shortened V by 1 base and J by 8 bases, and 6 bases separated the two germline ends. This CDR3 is CASSPQEHSPLHF. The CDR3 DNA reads TGTGCCAGCTCACCACAGGAGCATTCACCCCTCCACTTT.

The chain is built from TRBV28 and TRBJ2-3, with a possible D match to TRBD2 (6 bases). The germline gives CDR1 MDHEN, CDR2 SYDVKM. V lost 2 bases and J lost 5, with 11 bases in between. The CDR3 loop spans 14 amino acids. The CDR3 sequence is CASSLTGALDTQYF. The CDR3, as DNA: TGTGCCAGCAGTTTAACGGGAGCACTAGATACGCAGTATTTT.

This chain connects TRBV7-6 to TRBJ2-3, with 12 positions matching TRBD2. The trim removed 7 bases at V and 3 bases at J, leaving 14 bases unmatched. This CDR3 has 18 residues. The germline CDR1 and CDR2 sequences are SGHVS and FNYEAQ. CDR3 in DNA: TGTGCCAGCACCTCCCTCGGGGCTAGCGGGGGGGCGACAGATACGCAGTATTTT. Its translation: CASTSLGASGGATDTQYF.

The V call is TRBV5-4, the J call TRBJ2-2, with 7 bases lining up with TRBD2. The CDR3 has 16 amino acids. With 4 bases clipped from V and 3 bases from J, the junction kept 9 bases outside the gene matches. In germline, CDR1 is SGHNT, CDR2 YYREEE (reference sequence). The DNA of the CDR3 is TGTGCCAGCAGCAACAAACTACTAGCGCACACCGGGGAGCTGTTTTTT. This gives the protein CASSNKLLAHTGELFF.

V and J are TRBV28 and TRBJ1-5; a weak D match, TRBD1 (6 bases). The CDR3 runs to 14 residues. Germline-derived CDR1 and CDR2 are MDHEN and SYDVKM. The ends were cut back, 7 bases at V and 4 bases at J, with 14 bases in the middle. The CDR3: CASIGGAFNQPQHF. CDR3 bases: TGTGCCAGCATTGGGGGCGCATTTAATCAGCCCCAGCATTTT.

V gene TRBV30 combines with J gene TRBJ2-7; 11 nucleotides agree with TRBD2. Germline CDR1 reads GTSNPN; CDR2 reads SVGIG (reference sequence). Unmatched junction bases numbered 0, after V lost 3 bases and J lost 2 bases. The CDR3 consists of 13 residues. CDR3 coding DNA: TGTGCCTGGAGGACTAGCGGGGCCTACGAGCAGTACTTC. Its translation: CAWRTSGAYEQYF. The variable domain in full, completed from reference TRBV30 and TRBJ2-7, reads SQTIHQWPATLVQPVGSPLSLECTVEGTSNPNLYWYRQAAGRGLQLLFYSVGIGQISSEVPQNLSASRPQDRQFILSSKKLLLSDSGFYLCAWRTSGAYEQYFGPGTRLTVT.

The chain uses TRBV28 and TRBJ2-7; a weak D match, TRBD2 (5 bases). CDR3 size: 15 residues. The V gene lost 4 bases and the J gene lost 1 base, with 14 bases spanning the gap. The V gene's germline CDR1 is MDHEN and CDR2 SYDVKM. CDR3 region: CASSSPFGISYEQYF. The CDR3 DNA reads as TGTGCCAGCAGTTCCCCCTTCGGGATTTCCTACGAGCAGTACTTC.

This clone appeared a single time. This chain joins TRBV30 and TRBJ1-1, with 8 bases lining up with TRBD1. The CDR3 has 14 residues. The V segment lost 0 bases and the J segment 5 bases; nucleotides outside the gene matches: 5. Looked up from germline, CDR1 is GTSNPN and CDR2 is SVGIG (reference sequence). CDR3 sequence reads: CAWSVAGGITEAFF. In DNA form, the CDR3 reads TGTGCCTGGAGTGTGGCAGGGGGCATTACTGAAGCTTTCTTT. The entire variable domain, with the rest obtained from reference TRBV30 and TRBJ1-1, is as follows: SQTIHQWPATLVQPVGSPLSLECTVEGTSNPNLYWYRQAAGRGLQLLFYSVGIGQISSEVPQNLSASRPQDRQFILSSKKLLLSDSGFYLCAWSVAGGITEAFFGQGTRLTVV.

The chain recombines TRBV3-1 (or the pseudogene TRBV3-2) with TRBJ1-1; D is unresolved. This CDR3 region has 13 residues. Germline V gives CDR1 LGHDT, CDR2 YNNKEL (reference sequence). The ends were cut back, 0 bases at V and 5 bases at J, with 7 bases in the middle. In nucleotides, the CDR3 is TGTGCCAGCAGCCAAGAGTCCTTTACTGAAGCTTTCTTT. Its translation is CASSQESFTEAFF.

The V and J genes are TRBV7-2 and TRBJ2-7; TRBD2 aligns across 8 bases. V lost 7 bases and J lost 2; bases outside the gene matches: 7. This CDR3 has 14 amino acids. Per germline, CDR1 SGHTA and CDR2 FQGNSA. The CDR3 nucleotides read TGTGCCAGCAACCCCACTAGCGGCCCCTACGAGCAGTACTTC. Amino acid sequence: CASNPTSGPYEQYF.

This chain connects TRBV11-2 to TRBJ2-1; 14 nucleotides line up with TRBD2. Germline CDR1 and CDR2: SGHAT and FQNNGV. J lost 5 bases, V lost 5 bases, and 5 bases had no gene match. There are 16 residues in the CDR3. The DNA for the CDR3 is TGTGCCAGCAGCCGAGGACTAGCGGGAGGCGACAATGAGCAGTTCTTC. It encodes CASSRGLAGGDNEQFF.

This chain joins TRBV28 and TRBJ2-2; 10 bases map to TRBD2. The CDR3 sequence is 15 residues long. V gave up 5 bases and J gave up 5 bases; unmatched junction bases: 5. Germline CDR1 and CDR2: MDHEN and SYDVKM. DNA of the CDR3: TGTGCCAGCAGTACTAGCGGGGCAAGGACCGGGGAGCTGTTTTTT. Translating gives CASSTSGARTGELFF.

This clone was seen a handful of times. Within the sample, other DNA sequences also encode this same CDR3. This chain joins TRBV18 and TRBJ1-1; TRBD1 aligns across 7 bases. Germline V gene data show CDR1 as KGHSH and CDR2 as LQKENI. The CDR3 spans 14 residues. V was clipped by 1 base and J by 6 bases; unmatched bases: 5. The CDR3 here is CASSPRQGGAEAFF. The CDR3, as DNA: TGTGCCAGCTCACCACGGCAGGGGGGCGCTGAAGCTTTCTTT.

In nucleotides, the CDR3 is TGTGCCAGCAGCTTAGAGCGGACTGAAGCTTTCTTT. It codes for CASSLERTEAFF. V and J are TRBV11-2 and TRBJ1-1; D is unresolved. Germline V lookup: CDR1 SGHAT, CDR2 FQNNGV. The CDR3 is 12 residues long. Between the trimmed V and J ends, which lost 0 bases and 5 bases, there was a span of 4 bases.

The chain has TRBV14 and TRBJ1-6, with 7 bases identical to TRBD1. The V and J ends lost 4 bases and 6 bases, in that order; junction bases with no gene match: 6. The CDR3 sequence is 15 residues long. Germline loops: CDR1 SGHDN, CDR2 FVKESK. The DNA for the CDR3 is TGTGCCAGCAGCCGGAACAGGGGAGGTAATTCACCCCTCCACTTT. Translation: CASSRNRGGNSPLHF.

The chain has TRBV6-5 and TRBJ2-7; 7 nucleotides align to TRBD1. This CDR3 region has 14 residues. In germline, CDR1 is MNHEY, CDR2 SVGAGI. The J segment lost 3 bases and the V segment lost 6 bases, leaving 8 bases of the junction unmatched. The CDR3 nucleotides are TGTGCCAGCAGATCGGGACAGACATTCTACGAGCAGTACTTC. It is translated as CASRSGQTFYEQYF.

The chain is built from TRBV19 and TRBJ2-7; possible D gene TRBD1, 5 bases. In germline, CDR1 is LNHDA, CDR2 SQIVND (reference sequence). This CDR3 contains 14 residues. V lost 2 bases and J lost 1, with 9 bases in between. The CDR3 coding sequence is TGTGCCAGTAGTATACAGGGAAATTCCTACGAGCAGTACTTC. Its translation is CASSIQGNSYEQYF.

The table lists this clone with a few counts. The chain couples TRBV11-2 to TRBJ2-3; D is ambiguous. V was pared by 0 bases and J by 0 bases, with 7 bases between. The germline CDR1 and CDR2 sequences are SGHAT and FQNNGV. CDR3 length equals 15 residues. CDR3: CASSLDVQSTDTQYF. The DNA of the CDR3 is TGTGCCAGCAGCTTAGATGTACAGAGCACAGATACGCAGTATTTT.

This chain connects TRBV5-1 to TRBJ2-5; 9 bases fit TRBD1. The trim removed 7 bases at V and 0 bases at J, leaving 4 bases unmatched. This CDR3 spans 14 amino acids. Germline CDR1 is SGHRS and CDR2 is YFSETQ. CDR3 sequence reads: CASRTGANQETQYF. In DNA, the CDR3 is TGCGCCAGCCGGACAGGGGCCAACCAAGAGACCCAGTACTTC.

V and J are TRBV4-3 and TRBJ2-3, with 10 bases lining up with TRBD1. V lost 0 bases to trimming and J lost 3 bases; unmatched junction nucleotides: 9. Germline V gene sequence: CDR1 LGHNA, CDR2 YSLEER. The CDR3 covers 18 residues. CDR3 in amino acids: CASSQERSGTGVTDTQYF. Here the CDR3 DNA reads TGCGCCAGCAGCCAAGAACGGAGTGGGACAGGGGTAACAGATACGCAGTATTTT.